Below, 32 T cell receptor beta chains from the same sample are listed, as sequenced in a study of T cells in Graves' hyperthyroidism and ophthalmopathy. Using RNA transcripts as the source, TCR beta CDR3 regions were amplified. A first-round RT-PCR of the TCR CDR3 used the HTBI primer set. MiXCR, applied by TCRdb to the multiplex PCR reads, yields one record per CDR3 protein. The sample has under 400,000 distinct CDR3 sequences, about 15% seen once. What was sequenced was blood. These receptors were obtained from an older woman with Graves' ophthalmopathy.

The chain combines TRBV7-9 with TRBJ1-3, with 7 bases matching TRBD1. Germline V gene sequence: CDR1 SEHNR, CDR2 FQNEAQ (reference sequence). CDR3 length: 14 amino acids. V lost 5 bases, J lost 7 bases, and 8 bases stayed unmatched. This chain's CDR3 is CASSLQTGWNTIYF. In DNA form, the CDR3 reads TGTGCCAGCAGCCTTCAGACAGGGTGGAACACCATATATTTT. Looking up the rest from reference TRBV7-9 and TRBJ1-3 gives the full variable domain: DTGVSQNPRHKITKRGQNVTFRCDPISEHNRLYWYRQTLGQGPEFLTYFQNEAQLEKSRLLSDRFSAERPKGSFSTLEIQRTEQGDSAMYLCASSLQTGWNTIYFGEGSWLTVV.

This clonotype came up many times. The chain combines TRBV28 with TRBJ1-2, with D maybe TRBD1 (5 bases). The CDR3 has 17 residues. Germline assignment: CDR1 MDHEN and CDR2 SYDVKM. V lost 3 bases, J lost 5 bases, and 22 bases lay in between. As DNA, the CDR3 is TGTGCCAGCAGTTTTTCCCGGAATTCCTATGACAGATATGGCTACACCTTC. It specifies CASSFSRNSYDRYGYTF.

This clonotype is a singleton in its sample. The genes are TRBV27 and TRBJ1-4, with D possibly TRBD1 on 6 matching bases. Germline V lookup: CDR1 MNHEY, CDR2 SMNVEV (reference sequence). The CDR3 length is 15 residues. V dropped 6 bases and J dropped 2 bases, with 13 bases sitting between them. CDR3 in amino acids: CASRIRGRTNEKLFF. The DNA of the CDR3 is TGTGCCAGCAGGATCCGGGGGCGGACTAATGAAAAACTGTTTTTT.

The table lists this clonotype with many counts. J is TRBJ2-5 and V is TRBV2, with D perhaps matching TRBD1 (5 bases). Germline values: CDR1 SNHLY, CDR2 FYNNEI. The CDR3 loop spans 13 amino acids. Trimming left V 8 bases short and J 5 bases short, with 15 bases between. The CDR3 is CASYGQGAETQYF. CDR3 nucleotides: TGTGCCAGCTATGGACAAGGAGCTGAGACCCAGTACTTC.

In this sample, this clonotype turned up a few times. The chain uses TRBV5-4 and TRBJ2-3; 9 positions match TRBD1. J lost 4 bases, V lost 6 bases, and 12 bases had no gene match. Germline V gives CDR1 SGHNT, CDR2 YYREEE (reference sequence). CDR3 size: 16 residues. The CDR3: CASKKPGQGRADTQYF. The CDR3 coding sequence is TGTGCCAGCAAAAAACCGGGACAGGGACGCGCAGATACGCAGTATTTT.

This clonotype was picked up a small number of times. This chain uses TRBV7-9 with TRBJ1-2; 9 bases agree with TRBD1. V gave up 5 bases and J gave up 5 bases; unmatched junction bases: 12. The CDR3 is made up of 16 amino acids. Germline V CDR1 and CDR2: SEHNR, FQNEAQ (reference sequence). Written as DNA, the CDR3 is TGTGCCAGCAGCATCCCCGGGACAGGGATGTGGTATGGCTACACCTTC. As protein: CASSIPGTGMWYGYTF. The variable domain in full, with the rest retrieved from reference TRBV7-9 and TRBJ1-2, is DTGVSQNPRHKITKRGQNVTFRCDPISEHNRLYWYRQTLGQGPEFLTYFQNEAQLEKSRLLSDRFSAERPKGSFSTLEIQRTEQGDSAMYLCASSIPGTGMWYGYTFGSGTRLTVV.

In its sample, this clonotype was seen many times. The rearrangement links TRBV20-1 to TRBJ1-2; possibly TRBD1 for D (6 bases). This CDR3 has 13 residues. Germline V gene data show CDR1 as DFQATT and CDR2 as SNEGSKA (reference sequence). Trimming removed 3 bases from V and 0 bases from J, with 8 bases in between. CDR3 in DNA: TGCAGTGCTAGTGGGGGCTCTAACTATGGCTACACCTTC. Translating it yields CSASGGSNYGYTF.

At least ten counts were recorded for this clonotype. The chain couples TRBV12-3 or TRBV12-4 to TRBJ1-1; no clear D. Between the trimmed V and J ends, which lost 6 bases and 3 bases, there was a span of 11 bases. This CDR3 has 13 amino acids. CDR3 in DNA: TGTGCCAGCAGCCCTAACCAGTACACTGAAGCTTTCTTT. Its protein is CASSPNQYTEAFF.

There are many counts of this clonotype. The CDR3, as DNA: TGTGCCAGCAGTCAGCGGGAGATGGCCTACAATGAGCAGTTCTTC. It is translated as CASSQREMAYNEQFF. This rearrangement joins TRBV2 to TRBJ2-1, with TRBD2 matching over 8 bases. After removal of 5 bases from V and 2 bases from J, the junction contained 5 bases not matched to a gene. This CDR3 comprises 15 residues. Germline CDR1 is SNHLY and CDR2 is FYNNEI.

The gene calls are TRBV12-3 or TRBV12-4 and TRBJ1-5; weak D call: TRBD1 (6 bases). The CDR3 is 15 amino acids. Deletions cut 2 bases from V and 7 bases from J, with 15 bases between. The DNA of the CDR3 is TGTGCCAGCAGTTTATCCTCCACAGGGAGGCAGCCCCAGCATTTT. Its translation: CASSLSSTGRQPQHF.

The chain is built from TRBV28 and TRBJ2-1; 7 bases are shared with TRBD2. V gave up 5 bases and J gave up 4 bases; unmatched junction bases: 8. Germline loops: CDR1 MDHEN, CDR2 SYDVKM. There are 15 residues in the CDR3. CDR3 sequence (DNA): TGTGCCAGCAGTCCCCTGCGGGAGAGATACAATGAGCAGTTCTTC. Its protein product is CASSPLRERYNEQFF.

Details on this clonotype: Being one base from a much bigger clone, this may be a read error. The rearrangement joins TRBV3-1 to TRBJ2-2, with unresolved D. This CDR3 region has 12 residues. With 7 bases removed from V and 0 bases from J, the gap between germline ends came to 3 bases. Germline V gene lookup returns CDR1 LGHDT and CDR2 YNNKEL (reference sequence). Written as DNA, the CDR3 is TGTGCCAGCATACCGAACACCGGGGAGCTGTTTTTT. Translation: CASIPNTGELFF.

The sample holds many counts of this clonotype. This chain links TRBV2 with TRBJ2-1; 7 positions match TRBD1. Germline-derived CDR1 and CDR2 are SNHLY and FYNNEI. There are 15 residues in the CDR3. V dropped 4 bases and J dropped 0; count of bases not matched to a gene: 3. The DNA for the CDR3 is TGTGCCAGCAGTGTACAGGGGAGCTCCTACAATGAGCAGTTCTTC. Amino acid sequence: CASSVQGSSYNEQFF. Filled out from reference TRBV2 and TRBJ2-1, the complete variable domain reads EPEVTQTPSHQVTQMGQEVILRCVPISNHLYFYWYRQILGQKVEFLVSFYNNEISEKSEIFDDQFSVERPDGSNFTLKIRSTKLEDSAMYFCASSVQGSSYNEQFFGPGTRLTVL.

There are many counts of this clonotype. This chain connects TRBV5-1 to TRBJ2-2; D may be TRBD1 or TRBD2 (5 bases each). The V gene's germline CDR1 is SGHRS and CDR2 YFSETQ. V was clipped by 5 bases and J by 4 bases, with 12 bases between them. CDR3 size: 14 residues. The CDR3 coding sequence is TGCGCCAGCAGGGGGACCCGAGGCACCGGGGAGCTGTTTTTT. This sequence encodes CASRGTRGTGELFF.

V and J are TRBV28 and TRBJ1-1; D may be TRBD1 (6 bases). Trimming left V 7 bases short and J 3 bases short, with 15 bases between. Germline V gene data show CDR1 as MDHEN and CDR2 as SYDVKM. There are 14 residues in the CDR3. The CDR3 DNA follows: TGTGCCAGCACCCCAGGGGTCAGGGACACTGAAGCTTTCTTT. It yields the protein CASTPGVRDTEAFF.

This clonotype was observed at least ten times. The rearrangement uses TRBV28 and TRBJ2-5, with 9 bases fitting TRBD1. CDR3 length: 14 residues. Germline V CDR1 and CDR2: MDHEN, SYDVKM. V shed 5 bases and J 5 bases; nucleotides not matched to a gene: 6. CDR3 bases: TGTGCCAGCAGTGGCCGGACAGGGGCCGAGACCCAGTACTTC. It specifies CASSGRTGAETQYF. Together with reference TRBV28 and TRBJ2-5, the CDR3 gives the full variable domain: DVKVTQSSRYLVKRTGEKVFLECVQDMDHENMFWYRQDPGLGLRLIYFSYDVKMKEKGDIPEGYSVSREKKERFSLILESASTNQTSMYLCASSGRTGAETQYFGPGTRLLVL.

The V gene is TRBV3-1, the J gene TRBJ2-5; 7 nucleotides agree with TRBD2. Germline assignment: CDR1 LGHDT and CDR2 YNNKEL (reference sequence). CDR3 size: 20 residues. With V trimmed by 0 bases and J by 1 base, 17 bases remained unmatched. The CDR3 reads CASSQDMGSWGGGFQETQYF. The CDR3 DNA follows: TGTGCCAGCAGCCAAGATATGGGAAGCTGGGGGGGGGGATTCCAAGAGACCCAGTACTTC.

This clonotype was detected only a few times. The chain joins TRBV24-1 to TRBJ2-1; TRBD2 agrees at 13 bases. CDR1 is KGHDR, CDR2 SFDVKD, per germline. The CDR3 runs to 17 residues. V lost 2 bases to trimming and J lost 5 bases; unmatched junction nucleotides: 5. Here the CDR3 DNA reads TGTGCCACCAGTGATTCCCGGGGACTAGCGGGGAACAATGAGCAGTTCTTC. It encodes CATSDSRGLAGNNEQFF.

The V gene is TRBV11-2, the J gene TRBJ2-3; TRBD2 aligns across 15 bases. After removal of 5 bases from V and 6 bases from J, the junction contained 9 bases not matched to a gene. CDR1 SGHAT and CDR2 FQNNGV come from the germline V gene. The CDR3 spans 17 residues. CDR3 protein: CASSPWTSGRGRDTQYF. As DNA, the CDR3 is TGTGCCAGCAGCCCCTGGACTAGCGGGAGGGGGCGCGATACGCAGTATTTT.

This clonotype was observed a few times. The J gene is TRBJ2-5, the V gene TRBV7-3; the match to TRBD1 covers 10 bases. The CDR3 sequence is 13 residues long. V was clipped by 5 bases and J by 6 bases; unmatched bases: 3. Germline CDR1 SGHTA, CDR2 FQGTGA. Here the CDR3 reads CASSADRGKTQYF. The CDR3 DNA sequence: TGTGCCAGCAGCGCGGACAGGGGGAAGACCCAGTACTTC.

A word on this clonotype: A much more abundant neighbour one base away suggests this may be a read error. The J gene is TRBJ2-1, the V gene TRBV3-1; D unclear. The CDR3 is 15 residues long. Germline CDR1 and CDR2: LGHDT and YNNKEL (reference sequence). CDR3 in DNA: TGTGCCAGCAGTCTTAACTCTCTCCGGGCCGGTGAGCAGTCCTTC. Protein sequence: CASSLNSLRAGEQSF.

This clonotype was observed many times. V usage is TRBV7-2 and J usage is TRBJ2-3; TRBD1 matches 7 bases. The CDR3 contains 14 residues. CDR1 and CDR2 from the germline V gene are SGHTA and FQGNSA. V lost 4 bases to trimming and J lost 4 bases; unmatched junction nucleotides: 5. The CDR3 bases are TGTGCCAGCAGCTCCCTGGGACAGTCAGATACGCAGTATTTT. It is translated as CASSSLGQSDTQYF.

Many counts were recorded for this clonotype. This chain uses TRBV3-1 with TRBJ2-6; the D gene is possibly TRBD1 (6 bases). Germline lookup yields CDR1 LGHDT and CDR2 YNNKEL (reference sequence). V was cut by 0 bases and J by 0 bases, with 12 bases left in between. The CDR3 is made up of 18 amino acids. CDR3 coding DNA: TGTGCCAGCAGCCAAGATACCAGGGGAGACTCTGGGGCCAACGTCCTGACTTTC. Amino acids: CASSQDTRGDSGANVLTF.

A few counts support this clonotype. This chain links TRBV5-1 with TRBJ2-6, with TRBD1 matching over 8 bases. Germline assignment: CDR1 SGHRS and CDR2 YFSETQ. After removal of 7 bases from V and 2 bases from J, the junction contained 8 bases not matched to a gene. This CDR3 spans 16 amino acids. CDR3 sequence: CASSQGQAAGANVLTF. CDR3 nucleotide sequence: TGCGCCAGCTCGCAGGGACAGGCGGCTGGGGCCAACGTCCTGACTTTC.

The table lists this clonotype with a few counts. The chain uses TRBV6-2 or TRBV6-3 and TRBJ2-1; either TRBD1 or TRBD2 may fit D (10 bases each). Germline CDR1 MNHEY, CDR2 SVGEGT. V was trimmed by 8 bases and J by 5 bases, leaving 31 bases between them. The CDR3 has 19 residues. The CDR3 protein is CASPAPTGGEREGNNEQFF. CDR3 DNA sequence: TGTGCCAGCCCCGCTCCGACAGGGGGCGAGCGGGAGGGCAACAATGAGCAGTTCTTC.

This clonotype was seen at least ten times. As DNA, the CDR3 is TGTGCCAGCAGTGAGGCGCTAGGAAGGGGGGCGCTAGCCAAAAACATTCAGTACTTC. The encoded protein is CASSEALGRGALAKNIQYF. This sequence joins TRBV6-1 and TRBJ2-4; D possibly uses TRBD1 or TRBD2 (6 bases each). Germline V gene data show CDR1 as MNHNS and CDR2 as SASEGT. CDR3 size: 19 residues. V was cut by 3 bases and J by 0 bases, with 21 bases left in between.

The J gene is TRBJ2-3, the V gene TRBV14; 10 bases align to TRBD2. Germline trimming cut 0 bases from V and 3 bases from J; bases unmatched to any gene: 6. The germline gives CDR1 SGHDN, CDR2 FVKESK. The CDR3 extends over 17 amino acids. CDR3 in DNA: TGTGCCAGCAGCCAAGAGCGACTAGCGGGTCTGACAGATACGCAGTATTTT. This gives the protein CASSQERLAGLTDTQYF.

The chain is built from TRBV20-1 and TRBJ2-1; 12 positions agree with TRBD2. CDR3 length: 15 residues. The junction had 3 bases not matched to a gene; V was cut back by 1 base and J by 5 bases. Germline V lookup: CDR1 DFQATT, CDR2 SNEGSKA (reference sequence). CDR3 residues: CSARALAGGNNEQFF. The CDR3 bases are TGCAGTGCTAGAGCACTAGCGGGAGGAAACAATGAGCAGTTCTTC.

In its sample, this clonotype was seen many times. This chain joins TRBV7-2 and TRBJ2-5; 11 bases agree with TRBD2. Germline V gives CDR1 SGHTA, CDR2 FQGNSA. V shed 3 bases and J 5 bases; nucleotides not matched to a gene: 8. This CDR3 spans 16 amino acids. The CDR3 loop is CASSLTSGIGLETQYF. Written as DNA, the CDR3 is TGTGCCAGCAGCTTGACTAGCGGGATAGGTTTGGAGACCCAGTACTTC.

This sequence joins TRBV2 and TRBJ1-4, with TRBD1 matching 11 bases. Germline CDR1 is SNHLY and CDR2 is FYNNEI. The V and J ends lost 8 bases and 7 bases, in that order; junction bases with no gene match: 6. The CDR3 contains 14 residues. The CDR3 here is CASDGQGASEKLFF. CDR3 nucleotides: TGTGCCAGCGATGGACAGGGGGCAAGTGAAAAACTGTTTTTT.

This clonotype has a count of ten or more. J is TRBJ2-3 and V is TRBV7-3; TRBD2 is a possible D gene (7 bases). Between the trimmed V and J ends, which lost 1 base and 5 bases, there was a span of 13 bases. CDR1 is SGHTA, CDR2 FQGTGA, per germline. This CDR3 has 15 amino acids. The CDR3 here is CASSLSGGALDTQYF. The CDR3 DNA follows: TGTGCCAGCAGCTTAAGTGGGGGGGCTTTAGATACGCAGTATTTT.

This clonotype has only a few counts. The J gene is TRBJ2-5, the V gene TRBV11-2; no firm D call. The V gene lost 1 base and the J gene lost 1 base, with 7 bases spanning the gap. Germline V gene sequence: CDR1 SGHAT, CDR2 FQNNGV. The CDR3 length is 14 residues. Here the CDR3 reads CASSLGVTQETQYF. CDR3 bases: TGTGCCAGCAGCTTAGGGGTAACCCAAGAGACCCAGTACTTC. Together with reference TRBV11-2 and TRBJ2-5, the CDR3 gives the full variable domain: EAGVAQSPRYKIIEKRQSVAFWCNPISGHATLYWYQQILGQGPKLLIQFQNNGVVDDSQLPKDRFSAERLKGVDSTLKIQPAKLEDSAVYLCASSLGVTQETQYFGPGTRLLVL.